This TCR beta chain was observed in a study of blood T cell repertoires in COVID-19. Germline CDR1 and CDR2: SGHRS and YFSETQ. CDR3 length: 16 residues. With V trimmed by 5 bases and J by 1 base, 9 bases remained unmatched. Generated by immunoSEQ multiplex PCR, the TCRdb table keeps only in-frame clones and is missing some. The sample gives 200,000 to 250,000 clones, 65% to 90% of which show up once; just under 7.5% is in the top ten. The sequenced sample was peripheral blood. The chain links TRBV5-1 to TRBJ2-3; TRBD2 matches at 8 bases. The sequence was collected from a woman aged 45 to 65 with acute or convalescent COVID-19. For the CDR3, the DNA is TGCGCCAGCAGGGAGTTGCGGGGGGTCGGCACAGATACGCAGTATTTT. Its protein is CASRELRGVGTDTQYF.